Listed below are T cell receptor beta chains from one sample, sequenced in a study of Graves' ophthalmopathy and Graves' hyperthyroidism. Each CDR3 protein is one row after TCRdb ran MiXCR on the multiplex PCR reads. Of approximately 480,000 distinct CDR3 sequences in the sample, approximately 15% were seen once. The sample comprised blood. These receptor sequences come from a woman aged 25 to 39 with Graves' ophthalmopathy. Each CDR3 is given with its conserved first and last residue. The order of the fields is J gene, V gene, D gene, clone size, CDR3 DNA, CDR3 protein. D genes are given only for firm matches. Clone size is shown for a subset of rows, as once, few, many or a class of expanded clone.

>TRBJ1-2|TRBV30|.|few
TGTGCCTGGAGTGTATTTGGGGGGATCTATAGCTACACCTTC
CAWSVFGGIYSYTF
>TRBJ1-1|TRBV19|.|many
TGTGCCAGTAGGAAGTCCGTTTACACTGAAGCTTTCTTT
CASRKSVYTEAFF
>TRBJ2-7|TRBV4-1|TRBD1|many
TGCGCCAGCAGCCAACAGGGAACAACAGGGGACGAGCAGTACTTC
CASSQQGTTGDEQYF
>TRBJ2-5|TRBV28|TRBD1|many
TGTGCCAGCAGTTTAACAGGGGCAATGGAGACCCAGTACTTC
CASSLTGAMETQYF
>TRBJ1-2|TRBV5-6|.|.
TGTGCCAGCTGGCAGGGAGAAGCTAGCTATGGCTACACCTTC
CASWQGEASYGYTF
>TRBJ2-2|TRBV18|.|.
TGTGCCAGCTCACACGAGGAAGTGAACACCGGGGAGCTGTTTTTT
CASSHEEVNTGELFF
>TRBJ2-6|TRBV6-1|.|many
TGTGCCAGCCTTGTAAGCTCTGGGGCCAACGTCCTGACTTTC
CASLVSSGANVLTF
>TRBJ1-1|TRBV15|.|many
TGTGCCACCAGCAGAGGTAATTTGAACGCTGAAGCTTTCTTT
CATSRGNLNAEAFF
>TRBJ1-5|TRBV19|TRBD1|many
TGTGCCAGTAGTATCAGGGGGTCCAGCAATCAGCCCCAGCATTTT
CASSIRGSSNQPQHF
>TRBJ1-6|TRBV12-3/TRBV12-4|.|many
TGTGCCAGCAGTAGTCAAGGGTTTAATTCACCCCTCCACTTT
CASSSQGFNSPLHF
>TRBJ2-2|TRBV11-2|.|few
TGTGCCAGCAGCTTAGATGGGGGGTCGAACACCGGGGAGCTGTTTTTT
CASSLDGGSNTGELFF
>TRBJ1-2|TRBV6-2/TRBV6-3|.|.
TGTGCCAGCAGTTACTCAAACCGTGGCTACACCTTC
CASSYSNRGYTF
>TRBJ2-7|TRBV12-3/TRBV12-4|TRBD1|many
TGTGCCAGCAGTCTTTACAGGGGGCTAGACGAGCAGTACTTC
CASSLYRGLDEQYF
>TRBJ2-2|TRBV20-1|TRBD2|.
TGCAGTGCGAGCGGGACTAGCGGGACAGCCACCGGGGAGCTGTTTTTT
CSASGTSGTATGELFF
>TRBJ2-5|TRBV9|TRBD1|many
TGTGCCAGCAGCGGGGGACAGGGATACGAGACCCAGTACTTC
CASSGGQGYETQYF
>TRBJ1-6|TRBV12-3/TRBV12-4|.|many
TGTGCCAGCAGTTTAGCTTCTAATTCACCCCTCCACTTT
CASSLASNSPLHF
>TRBJ1-2|TRBV19|.|.
TGTGCCAGTCTCAACAGGGATCGTTACGGCTACACCTTC
CASLNRDRYGYTF
>TRBJ2-5|TRBV28|TRBD1|many
TGTGCGAGCACCCAGGGGGCCCAAGAGACCCAGTACTTC
CASTQGAQETQYF
>TRBJ2-5|TRBV4-1|TRBD2|.
TGCGCCAGCAGCCTCCCCGGCGGACTAGCGGGGGGGCCGTCGGAGACCCAGTACTTC
CASSLPGGLAGGPSETQYF
>TRBJ1-2|TRBV28|.|many
TGTGCCAGCAGACCAACGGGACAAAAATACTATGGCTACACCTTC
CASRPTGQKYYGYTF
>TRBJ1-1|TRBV19|.|many
TGTGCCAGTAGTACGGTACCCTGGAACACTGAAGCTTTCTTT
CASSTVPWNTEAFF
>TRBJ2-5|TRBV11-2|.|many
TGTGCCAGCAGCCACGGCGGGGAGACCCAGTACTTC
CASSHGGETQYF
>TRBJ1-2|TRBV19|.|many
TGTGCCAGTAACGAACGACAGTCTAGGTACACCTTC
CASNERQSRYTF
>TRBJ2-2|TRBV20-1|TRBD2|many
TGCAGTGTCCTAAAAGCGGGGGAGAACACCGGGGAGCTGTTTTTT
CSVLKAGENTGELFF
>TRBJ2-7|TRBV10-3|.|.
TGTGCCATCAGCCCGACAGACCTACGAACGGAGCAGTACTTC
CAISPTDLRTEQYF
>TRBJ1-1|TRBV15|.|many
TGTGCCACCAGCAGAGATGCTGAACAGGGCCGGGGCACTGAAGCTTTCTTT
CATSRDAEQGRGTEAFF
>TRBJ1-5|TRBV28|.|few
TGTGCCAGCAGCCTAAAAAGGTCTCGGGTGCATCTCCAGCCCCAGCATTTT
CASSLKRSRVHLQPQHF
>TRBJ2-7|TRBV3-1|.|many
TGTGCCAGCAGCCAAGAATACGGTTTCTACGAGCAGTACTTC
CASSQEYGFYEQYF
>TRBJ2-5|TRBV4-1|.|many
TGCGCCAGCAGCCAAGGGGGAGGTACCCAAGAGACCCAGTACTTC
CASSQGGGTQETQYF
>TRBJ2-5|TRBV2|.|few
TGTGCCAGCAGTGAACGGAACAGTGTGTTGGAGACCCAGTACTTC
CASSERNSVLETQYF
>TRBJ2-5|TRBV2|TRBD1|.
TGTGCCAGAAACCGACAGGGAGAGACCCAGTACTTC
CARNRQGETQYF
>TRBJ2-7|TRBV20-1|.|few
TGCAGTGCTAGAGATCCCATCCGAGGTGGGGATTCGTACGAGCAGTACTTC
CSARDPIRGGDSYEQYF
>TRBJ1-1|TRBV24-1|TRBD1|many
TGTGCCACCAGTGCCGCGGGACAGGGGAACACTGAAGCTTTCTTT
CATSAAGQGNTEAFF
>TRBJ1-1|TRBV12-3/TRBV12-4|.|many
TGTGCCAGCAGCCGGAGTTCTGAAGCTTTCTTT
CASSRSSEAFF
>TRBJ2-5|TRBV30|.|many
TGTGCCTGGTCGCTGGGTGTGGGGGAAGAGACCCAGTACTTC
CAWSLGVGEETQYF
>TRBJ2-7|TRBV28|TRBD1|many
TGTGCCAGCAGCCAAAGGCCCGGGACAGGGCACCAGTACTTC
CASSQRPGTGHQYF